This note documents a single TCR beta chain sequence. Some clones are missing from TCRdb's copy, which holds only in-frame ones; the method was immunoSEQ multiplex PCR. The table lists about 160,000 clones, about 95% of them singletons, with 14% in the top ten. These data originate in a study of control samples from healthy donors and cancer patients. V trimming: 4 bases; J trimming: 1 base; junction bases outside the gene matches: 11. This CDR3 has 17 amino acids. Germline CDR1 SGDLS, CDR2 YYNGEE. This TCR derives from a man in his sixties with colorectal cancer. Input material: PBMCs. The chain has TRBV9 and TRBJ2-5; 9 nucleotides match TRBD2. CDR3 in amino acids: CASSPFGGGGAQETQYF. In nucleotides, the CDR3 is TGTGCCAGCAGCCCCTTTGGAGGCGGGGGGGCCCAAGAGACCCAGTACTTC.